This T cell receptor beta chain was found in a study of blood T cell repertoires in COVID-19. Trimming took 4 bases from V and 9 from J; bases not matched to a gene: 6. The CDR3 has 13 amino acids. Data came from immunoSEQ multiplex PCR; TCRdb stores just in-frame clones and leaves some out. In the table there are a few hundred thousand clones, around 83% of which are singletons. Sequences were obtained from peripheral blood. The V gene is TRBV12-3 or TRBV12-4, the J gene TRBJ1-3, with 7 bases lining up with TRBD1. The TCR comes from a middle-aged man who had recovered from COVID-19. The CDR3, as DNA: TGTGCCAGCAGTTGGGACAGTCTTGCCACCATATATTTT. Amino acid sequence: CASSWDSLATIYF.